The 20 T cell receptor beta chains below were found in one sample sequenced in a study of cytomegalovirus exposure and HLA in healthy donors. The PCR ran on 60 Vbeta and 13 Jbeta primers. The table came from immunoSEQ multiplex PCR; TCRdb's copy has only in-frame clones and leaves some out. This table holds 150,000 to 200,000 clones, roughly 74% found once. The sequencing sample was made of PBMCs. All receptors derive from a young woman in good health and CMV-seropositive.

The chain joins TRBV25-1 to TRBJ1-3; 10 nucleotides match TRBD1. V lost 7 bases and J lost 0; bases outside the gene matches: 6. Germline lookup yields CDR1 MGHDK and CDR2 SYGVNS. There are 16 residues in the CDR3. As DNA, the CDR3 is TGTGCCAGCACGGGACAGGGGCCGACCTCTGGAAACACCATATATTTT. It codes for CASTGQGPTSGNTIYF.

The V call is TRBV11-2, the J call TRBJ2-2, with D possibly being TRBD1 (6 bases). In germline, CDR1 is SGHAT, CDR2 FQNNGV. CDR3 length: 14 amino acids. The V end was cut by 3 bases, the J end by 4 bases, with 9 bases between. The CDR3 coding sequence is TGTGCCAGCAGCTTTCAGGGGTCCACCGGGGAGCTGTTTTTT. It is translated as CASSFQGSTGELFF.

This clone was seen a few times. The chain carries TRBV18 and TRBJ2-1, with D perhaps TRBD2 (6 bases). The germline CDR1 and CDR2 sequences are KGHSH and LQKENI. Trimming pared 3 bases from V and 6 bases from J, leaving 9 bases between. This CDR3 is 13 amino acids long. As DNA, the CDR3 is TGTGCCAGCTCACCCAAGACTAGCAATGAGCAGTTCTTC. Translation: CASSPKTSNEQFF. The variable domain in full, with the rest retrieved from reference TRBV18 and TRBJ2-1, is NAGVMQNPRHLVRRRGQEARLRCSPMKGHSHVYWYRQLPEEGLKFMVYLQKENIIDESGMPKERFSAEFPKEGPSILRIQQVVRGDSAAYFCASSPKTSNEQFFGPGTRLTVL.

This clone was observed a few times. The rearrangement links TRBV28 to TRBJ1-5, with 9 bases that match TRBD1. J was trimmed by 5 bases and V by 5 bases; bases with no gene match: 22. Germline CDR1 MDHEN, CDR2 SYDVKM. The CDR3 is 20 amino acids. CDR3 nucleotides: TGTGCCAGCAGTGAAGGGACAGGGAGACGAAGGTTGGGAATCCATCAGCCCCAGCATTTT. Protein product: CASSEGTGRRRLGIHQPQHF.

The rearrangement uses TRBV4-1 and TRBJ2-1, with D unresolved. There are 12 residues in the CDR3. The V end lost 6 bases, the J end lost 7 bases, and 10 bases lay between the germline ends. Germline V gene lookup returns CDR1 MGHRA and CDR2 YSYEKL. This CDR3 is CASSRSVNEQFF. CDR3 DNA: TGCGCCAGCAGTCGTAGTGTAAATGAGCAGTTCTTC.

The V gene is TRBV7-2, the J gene TRBJ2-2; D remains ambiguous. Germline V gene sequence: CDR1 SGHTA, CDR2 FQGNSA. V gave up 4 bases and J gave up 6 bases, with 9 bases separating them. The CDR3 is 13 residues long. The CDR3 DNA reads as TGTGCCAGCAGCTCGTCTCGGGCCGGGGAGCTGTTTTTT. Encoded protein: CASSSSRAGELFF.

The chain joins TRBV5-6 to TRBJ2-1; TRBD1 matches at 9 bases. The germline CDR1 and CDR2 sequences are SGHDT and YYEEEE. This CDR3 comprises 15 residues. With V trimmed by 4 bases and J by 6 bases, 8 bases remained unmatched. The CDR3 nucleotides are TGTGCCAGCAGCCACTCGACAGGGGGGTCCAATGAGCAGTTCTTC. This gives the protein CASSHSTGGSNEQFF.

The V gene is TRBV5-4, the J gene TRBJ2-3; 8 bases match TRBD2. CDR1 and CDR2 (germline): SGHNT, YYREEE (reference sequence). The CDR3 consists of 17 residues. After removal of 0 bases from V and 1 base from J, the junction contained 7 bases not matched to a gene. In DNA, the CDR3 is TGTGCCAGCAGCTTGGAGGTCTGGCGGGAGGGCACAGATACGCAGTATTTT. Translating gives CASSLEVWREGTDTQYF.

To note about this clone: Other DNA sequences in this specimen translate into the identical CDR3. V usage is TRBV29-1 and J usage is TRBJ1-1; D not certain. This CDR3 contains 10 residues. Between the trimmed V and J ends, which lost 4 bases and 4 bases, there was a span of 4 bases. Germline V gene lookup returns CDR1 SQVTM and CDR2 ANQGSEA. CDR3 bases: TGCAGCGTTGTCTCCACTGAAGCTTTCTTT. It translates to CSVVSTEAFF.

This clone was found a few times. V is TRBV20-1 and J is TRBJ2-5; D might be TRBD1 (5 bases). Germline V lookup: CDR1 DFQATT, CDR2 SNEGSKA (reference sequence). CDR3 length: 11 amino acids. V shed 4 bases and J shed 8 bases, with 11 bases lying between them. The CDR3 DNA sequence: TGCAGTGCTAACCCCCAGGGTACCCAGTACTTC. This codes for CSANPQGTQYF.

This clone was detected only a few times. The gene calls are TRBV2 and TRBJ2-5; TRBD1 is a possible D gene (5 bases). Germline values: CDR1 SNHLY, CDR2 FYNNEI. V was cut by 7 bases and J by 1 base, with 16 bases left in between. The CDR3 runs 15 residues. The CDR3 sequence is CASTGGVGPQETQYF. CDR3 bases: TGTGCCAGCACCGGTGGGGTGGGGCCCCAAGAGACCCAGTACTTC.

This clone was counted a few times. The V call is TRBV6-5, the J call TRBJ1-1; TRBD1 might be the D (6 bases). V was trimmed by 4 bases and J by 0 bases, leaving 15 bases between them. Germline CDR1 and CDR2: MNHEY and SVGAGI. The CDR3 runs to 16 residues. CDR3 in DNA: TGTGCCAGCAGTTCCCGGACAGCATCCTTGAACACTGAAGCTTTCTTT. Its translation: CASSSRTASLNTEAFF.

The chain employs TRBV7-2 and TRBJ2-3; 13 nucleotides line up with TRBD2. Germline loops: CDR1 SGHTA, CDR2 FQGNSA. The trim removed 0 bases at V and 8 bases at J, leaving 5 bases unmatched. This CDR3 is built from 16 residues. The CDR3 region has the DNA TGTGCCAGCAGCTTAGCGGCCGGGACTAGCGGGGTTACGCAGTATTTT. Translated: CASSLAAGTSGVTQYF.

CDR3 amino acids: CASSTRERYTEAFF. Written as DNA, the CDR3 is TGTGCCAGCAGTACCCGGGAGAGATACACTGAAGCTTTCTTT. The rearrangement joins TRBV27 to TRBJ1-1; D is uncertain. Trimming stripped 5 bases from V and 3 bases from J, with 13 bases between. Per the germline V gene, CDR1 is MNHEY and CDR2 is SMNVEV (reference sequence). This CDR3 is built from 14 residues.

The chain combines TRBV7-2 with TRBJ2-1, with 7 nucleotides matching TRBD1. The CDR3 runs 15 residues. V shed 4 bases and J 0 bases; nucleotides not matched to a gene: 3. CDR1 and CDR2 (germline): SGHTA, FQGNSA. CDR3 sequence reads: CASSSRQGSYNEQFF. As DNA, the CDR3 is TGTGCCAGCAGCTCACGACAGGGCTCCTACAATGAGCAGTTCTTC.

This rearrangement joins TRBV5-1 to TRBJ1-1, with a possible D match to TRBD1 (6 bases). This CDR3 spans 17 amino acids. V was cut by 0 bases and J by 5 bases, with 20 bases left in between. CDR1 SGHRS and CDR2 YFSETQ come from the germline V gene. CDR3 sequence: CASSLAMIQGRVTEAFF. In DNA form, the CDR3 reads TGCGCCAGCAGCTTGGCCATGATTCAGGGGAGGGTGACTGAAGCTTTCTTT.

V usage is TRBV19 and J usage is TRBJ2-7; 7 bases match TRBD1. The J segment lost 2 bases and the V segment lost 6 bases, leaving 7 bases of the junction unmatched. Germline V gene data show CDR1 as LNHDA and CDR2 as SQIVND (reference sequence). The CDR3 sequence is 14 residues long. CDR3: CASRVRDSTYEQYF. The CDR3 DNA reads as TGTGCCAGTAGAGTCCGGGACAGCACCTACGAGCAGTACTTC.

This chain joins TRBV19 and TRBJ1-3; 7 bases are a match to TRBD1. The CDR3 contains 15 residues. J lost 2 bases, V lost 2 bases, and 3 bases had no gene match. CDR1 and CDR2 (germline): LNHDA, SQIVND (reference sequence). The chain's CDR3 is CASSIPDRAGNTIYF. The CDR3 nucleotides read TGTGCCAGTAGTATACCTGACAGGGCTGGAAACACCATATATTTT.

The V gene is TRBV7-2, the J gene TRBJ2-7; 7 bases match TRBD2. The V and J ends lost 10 bases and 1 base, in that order; junction bases with no gene match: 4. CDR1 is SGHTA and CDR2 is FQGNSA in the germline V gene. This CDR3 region has 12 residues. This CDR3 reads CAIGGSSYEQYF. In nucleotides, the CDR3 is TGTGCCATCGGCGGGAGTTCCTACGAGCAGTACTTC.

The chain has TRBV4-3 and TRBJ2-2, with TRBD2 identical over 7 bases. Per the germline V gene, CDR1 is LGHNA and CDR2 is YSLEER. The CDR3 totals 15 residues. V gave up 8 bases and J gave up 1 base; unmatched junction bases: 7. The CDR3 bases are TGCGCCAGCGGGGTTGGCGGGGGGAACACCGGGGAGCTGTTTTTT. This codes for CASGVGGGNTGELFF.